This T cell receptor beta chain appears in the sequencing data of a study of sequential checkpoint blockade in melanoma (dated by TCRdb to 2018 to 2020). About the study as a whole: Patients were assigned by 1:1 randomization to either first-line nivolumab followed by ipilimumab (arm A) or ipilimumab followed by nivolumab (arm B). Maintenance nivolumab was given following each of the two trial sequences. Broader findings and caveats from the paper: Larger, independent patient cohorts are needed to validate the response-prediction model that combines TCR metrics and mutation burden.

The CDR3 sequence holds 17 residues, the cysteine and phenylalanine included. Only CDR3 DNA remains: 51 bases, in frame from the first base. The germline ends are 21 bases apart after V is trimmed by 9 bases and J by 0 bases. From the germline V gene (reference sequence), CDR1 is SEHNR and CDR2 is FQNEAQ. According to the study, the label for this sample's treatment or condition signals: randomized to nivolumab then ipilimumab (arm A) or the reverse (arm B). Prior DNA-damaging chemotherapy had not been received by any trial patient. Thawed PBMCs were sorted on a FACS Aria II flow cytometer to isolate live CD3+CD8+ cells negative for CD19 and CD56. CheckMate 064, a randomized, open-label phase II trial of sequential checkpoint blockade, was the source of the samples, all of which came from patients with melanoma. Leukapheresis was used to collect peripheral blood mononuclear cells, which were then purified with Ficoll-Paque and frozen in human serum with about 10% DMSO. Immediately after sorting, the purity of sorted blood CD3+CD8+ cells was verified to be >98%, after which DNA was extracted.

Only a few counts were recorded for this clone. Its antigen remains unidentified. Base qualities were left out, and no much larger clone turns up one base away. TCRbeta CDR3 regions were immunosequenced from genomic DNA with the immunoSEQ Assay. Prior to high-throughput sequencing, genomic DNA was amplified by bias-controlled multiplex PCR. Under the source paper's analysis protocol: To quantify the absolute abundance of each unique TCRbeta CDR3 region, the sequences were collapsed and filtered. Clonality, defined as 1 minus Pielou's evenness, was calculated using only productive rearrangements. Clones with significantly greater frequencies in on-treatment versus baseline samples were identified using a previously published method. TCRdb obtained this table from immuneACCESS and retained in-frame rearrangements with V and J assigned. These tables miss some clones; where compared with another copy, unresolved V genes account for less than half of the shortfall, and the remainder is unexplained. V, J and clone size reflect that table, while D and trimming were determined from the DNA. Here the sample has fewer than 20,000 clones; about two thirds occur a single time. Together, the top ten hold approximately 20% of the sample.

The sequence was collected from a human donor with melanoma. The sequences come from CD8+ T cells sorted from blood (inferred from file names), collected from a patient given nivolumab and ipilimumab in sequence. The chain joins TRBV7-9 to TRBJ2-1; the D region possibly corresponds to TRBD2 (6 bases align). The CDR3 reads CASIDAGTGYSYNEQFF. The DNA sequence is TGTGCCAGTATAGATGCCGGGACTGGGTACTCCTACAATGAGCAGTTCTTC.